These 31 T cell receptor beta chains were sequenced from one sample in a study of blood T cell repertoires in COVID-19. Some clones are missing from TCRdb's copy, which holds only in-frame ones; the method was immunoSEQ multiplex PCR. The repertoire includes 200,000 to 300,000 clones, 80% to 90% of them detected once, and around 2% sits in the top ten. The source material was peripheral blood. The origin of the receptors is a man aged 35-49 years who had recovered from COVID-19.

This chain connects TRBV21-1 to TRBJ2-3; TRBD2, as called in the table, went unchecked against the DNA. TRBV21-1 is a pseudogene segment. The CDR3 is 17 amino acids. The CDR3 region is CASSKGPFLAGTDTQYF. CDR3 nucleotide sequence: TGTGCCAGCAGCAAAGGTCCCTTTTTAGCGGGAACAGATACGCAGTATTTT.

The gene calls are TRBV6-5 and TRBJ1-4; 8 bases match TRBD1. V lost 6 bases, J lost 8 bases, and 8 bases stayed unmatched. Germline V lookup: CDR1 MNHEY, CDR2 SVGAGI. The CDR3 sequence is 14 residues long. The CDR3 is CASSRGQGREKLFF. CDR3 bases: TGTGCCAGCAGCCGCGGACAGGGTCGAGAAAAACTGTTTTTT.

The chain is built from TRBV9 and TRBJ2-6; D is possibly TRBD2 (6 bases). Germline V lookup: CDR1 SGDLS, CDR2 YYNGEE. V was shortened by 6 bases and J by 0 bases, with 16 bases between the two germline ends. The CDR3 is 17 amino acids. CDR3 bases: TGTGCCAGCACGCGGGGAAATTACCGCTCTGGGGCCAACGTCCTGACTTTC. Translation: CASTRGNYRSGANVLTF.

V is TRBV7-2 and J is TRBJ2-7, with 12 bases matching TRBD2. The CDR3 has 16 residues. Looked up from germline, CDR1 is SGHTA and CDR2 is FQGNSA. J lost 12 bases, V lost 1 base, and 13 bases had no gene match. The CDR3 region is CASSLVFGLAGGFPYF. For the CDR3, the DNA is TGTGCCAGCAGCTTAGTGTTCGGGCTAGCGGGAGGGTTCCCGTACTTC.

This chain uses TRBV23-1 with TRBJ1-1; no definite D call. TRBV23-1 is an ORF; its function is uncertain. This CDR3 has 16 residues. Trimming took off 4 bases at V and 2 bases at J, with 17 bases between the two ends. The CDR3 here is CASSPIPPAGNTEAFF. The CDR3 region has the DNA TGCGCCAGCAGTCCTATCCCCCCGGCGGGCAACACTGAAGCTTTCTTT.

J is TRBJ1-1 and V is TRBV6-6, with D perhaps TRBD1 (5 bases). The V and J ends lost 6 bases and 5 bases respectively, with 19 bases between them. Germline V CDR1 and CDR2: MNHNY, SVGAGI (reference sequence). The CDR3 has 15 residues. CDR3 sequence: CASSQSGERKTEAFF. The CDR3 DNA reads as TGTGCCAGCAGCCAGTCGGGGGAGCGTAAGACTGAAGCTTTCTTT.

V is TRBV7-2 and J is TRBJ2-7; the D gene is possibly TRBD1 (6 bases). This CDR3 contains 13 residues. Germline lookup yields CDR1 SGHTA and CDR2 FQGNSA. V lost 5 bases to trimming and J lost 0 bases, with 8 bases between them. The CDR3: CASSTGHSYEQYF. In nucleotides, the CDR3 is TGTGCCAGCAGCACGGGACACTCCTACGAGCAGTACTTC.

This clone was seen once. The chain uses TRBV4-3 and TRBJ2-3; 8 bases match TRBD2. From germline, CDR1 is LGHNA and CDR2 YSLEER. Losses at the gene ends were 0 bases for V and 4 bases for J; bases not matched to a gene: 3. The CDR3 consists of 15 residues. The CDR3 DNA reads as TGCGCCAGCAGCCAAGATCTCGGGAGGGCAGATACGCAGTATTTT. Residues: CASSQDLGRADTQYF.

The V call is TRBV7-2, the J call TRBJ1-1, with D uncertain. V was cut by 1 base and J by 0 bases, with 3 bases left in between. The CDR3 is 13 residues long. The germline V gene encodes CDR1 SGHTA and CDR2 FQGNSA. CDR3 sequence: CASSLVMNTEAFF. As DNA, the CDR3 is TGTGCCAGCAGCTTAGTTATGAACACTGAAGCTTTCTTT.

This chain links TRBV30 with TRBJ1-6, with D unresolved. The CDR3 has 12 residues. The germline V gene encodes CDR1 GTSNPN and CDR2 SVGIG (reference sequence). Trimming took 3 bases from V and 11 from J, leaving 11 bases between them. The CDR3 is CAWRSASPPLHF. For the CDR3, the DNA is TGTGCCTGGAGATCGGCTAGTCCACCCCTCCACTTT.

The V gene is TRBV7-2, the J gene TRBJ1-2; no clear D. Germline V gives CDR1 SGHTA, CDR2 FQGNSA. The CDR3 spans 16 residues. Trimming stripped 0 bases from V and 6 bases from J, with 17 bases between. The CDR3 DNA reads TGTGCCAGCAGCTTAGCGATCACGGGAAGATTGGATGGCTACACCTTC. Its translation is CASSLAITGRLDGYTF.

V usage is TRBV5-1 and J usage is TRBJ2-3; D is possibly TRBD1 (6 bases). The CDR3 covers 15 residues. V lost 0 bases, J lost 5 bases, and 13 bases lay in between. Germline loops: CDR1 SGHRS, CDR2 YFSETQ. The chain's CDR3 is CASSLGVGAGDTQYF. The CDR3 nucleotides read TGCGCCAGCAGCTTGGGGGTGGGGGCCGGAGATACGCAGTATTTT.

Of note for this clone: The same CDR3 also results from other DNA sequences found in this sample. This chain connects TRBV12-3 or TRBV12-4 to TRBJ2-3; D unresolved. V shed 2 bases and J shed 3 bases, with 6 bases lying between them. The CDR3 is 13 amino acids. The CDR3 reads CASSLLATDTQYF. The CDR3, as DNA: TGTGCCAGCAGTTTACTGGCAACAGATACGCAGTATTTT.

This chain links TRBV7-2 with TRBJ1-3; no definite D call. CDR3 length: 15 residues. With 5 bases removed from V and 2 bases from J, the gap between germline ends came to 13 bases. CDR1 SGHTA and CDR2 FQGNSA come from the germline V gene. The CDR3 DNA is TGTGCCAGCAGCCAGCGACTGATAGCTGGAAACACCATATATTTT. This encodes CASSQRLIAGNTIYF. The variable domain in full, with the rest retrieved from reference TRBV7-2 and TRBJ1-3, is GAGVSQSPSNKVTEKGKDVELRCDPISGHTALYWYRQSLGQGLEFLIYFQGNSAPDKSGLPSDRFSAERTGGSVSTLTIQRTQQEDSAVYLCASSQRLIAGNTIYFGEGSWLTVV.

The rearrangement joins TRBV9 to TRBJ2-3, with 10 positions matching TRBD2. Germline V CDR1 and CDR2: SGDLS, YYNGEE. This CDR3 spans 21 amino acids. The J segment lost 4 bases and the V segment lost 6 bases, leaving 26 bases of the junction unmatched. The CDR3 is CASIKLRNHEREGRLPDTQYF. In DNA, the CDR3 is TGTGCCAGCATCAAACTGCGAAATCACGAGCGGGAGGGCCGTCTGCCAGATACGCAGTATTTT.

This clone occurred once. V and J are TRBV7-2 and TRBJ2-7, with D maybe TRBD2 (6 bases). The CDR3 loop spans 14 amino acids. V lost 5 bases to trimming and J lost 4 bases, with 15 bases between them. Germline V gene sequence: CDR1 SGHTA, CDR2 FQGNSA. The CDR3 bases are TGTGCCAGCAGCCCCGGGAGACGGATTTACGAGCAGTACTTC. Translated, it gives CASSPGRRIYEQYF.

The table lists this clone with a few counts. This chain links TRBV10-1 with TRBJ2-7; 7 nucleotides match TRBD2. The CDR3 contains 15 residues. Germline CDR1 WNHNN, CDR2 SYGVQD (reference sequence). Losses at the gene ends were 0 bases for V and 1 base for J; bases not matched to a gene: 3. CDR3: CASSESVGGSYEQYF. The CDR3 coding sequence is TGCGCCAGCAGTGAGTCCGTCGGGGGGTCCTACGAGCAGTACTTC.

The gene calls are TRBV10-3 and TRBJ2-5; 7 nucleotides align to TRBD2. The CDR3 consists of 14 residues. CDR1 ENHRY and CDR2 SYGVKD come from the germline V gene. Trimming took 0 bases from V and 7 from J; bases not matched to a gene: 5. The CDR3 DNA is TGTGCCATCAGTGAGTCAGGCACGGGGGGGACCCAGTACTTC. Protein sequence: CAISESGTGGTQYF.

This clone appeared a single time. This CDR3 is CASSESWSSYNSPLHF. As DNA, the CDR3 is TGTGCCAGCAGTGAAAGTTGGAGCTCCTATAATTCACCCCTCCACTTT. The chain links TRBV6-1 to TRBJ1-6; no definite D call. CDR1 is MNHNS and CDR2 is SASEGT in the germline V gene. This CDR3 has 16 residues. With 2 bases removed from V and 0 bases from J, the gap between germline ends came to 8 bases.

This chain joins TRBV19 and TRBJ2-7, with TRBD2 identical over 10 bases. V lost 5 bases and J lost 3; bases outside the gene matches: 4. The CDR3 spans 14 residues. The germline gives CDR1 LNHDA, CDR2 SQIVND (reference sequence). In DNA form, the CDR3 reads TGTGCCAGTAGTGGACTAGCGGAGGGCTACGAGCAGTACTTC. This sequence encodes CASSGLAEGYEQYF.

This chain uses TRBV19 with TRBJ1-5, with D perhaps TRBD1 (6 bases). The CDR3 has 17 residues. Per the germline V gene, CDR1 is LNHDA and CDR2 is SQIVND (reference sequence). Between the trimmed V and J ends, which lost 5 bases and 1 base, there was a span of 18 bases. The CDR3 DNA follows: TGTGCCAGTAGTGACTTAGGGGGGGCGAAAAGCAATCAGCCCCAGCATTTT. Translated: CASSDLGGAKSNQPQHF.

This clone was detected only a few times. This chain uses TRBV3-1 (or the pseudogene TRBV3-2) with TRBJ2-7; TRBD1 aligns across 7 bases. This CDR3 comprises 14 residues. Germline CDR1 is LGHDT and CDR2 is YNNKEL (reference sequence). Trimming took 4 bases from V and 6 from J; bases not matched to a gene: 9. The DNA for the CDR3 is TGTGCCAGCAGCCCACCGGGACAGAGCAGCGAGCAGTACTTC. This sequence encodes CASSPPGQSSEQYF.

The J gene is TRBJ2-3, the V gene TRBV2, with 8 bases matching TRBD2. The CDR3 loop spans 15 amino acids. V dropped 0 bases and J dropped 5; count of bases not matched to a gene: 4. Germline-derived CDR1 and CDR2 are SNHLY and FYNNEI. The CDR3 region has the DNA TGTGCCAGCAGTGAAGCCGGGACTAGTGTAGATACGCAGTATTTT. Translation gives CASSEAGTSVDTQYF. The full variable domain, its missing parts supplied by reference TRBV2 and TRBJ2-3, is EPEVTQTPSHQVTQMGQEVILRCVPISNHLYFYWYRQILGQKVEFLVSFYNNEISEKSEIFDDQFSVERPDGSNFTLKIRSTKLEDSAMYFCASSEAGTSVDTQYFGPGTRLTVL.

Regarding this clone: The identical CDR3 is also encoded by other nucleotide sequences in the sample. The J gene is TRBJ2-3, the V gene TRBV24-1; D is perhaps TRBD1 (5 bases). With 7 bases removed from V and 1 base from J, the gap between germline ends came to 8 bases. Germline assignment: CDR1 KGHDR and CDR2 SFDVKD. The CDR3 has 13 amino acids. The CDR3 protein is CATRGQGTDTQYF. CDR3 coding DNA: TGTGCCACCAGGGGGCAGGGCACAGATACGCAGTATTTT.

V gene TRBV18 combines with J gene TRBJ2-2, with TRBD2 identical over 7 bases. The CDR3 has 17 residues. Unmatched junction bases numbered 10, after V lost 5 bases and J lost 1 base. Germline V gene sequence: CDR1 KGHSH, CDR2 LQKENI. CDR3 bases: TGTGCCAGCTCAATCTCGCCCGCGGGGGTGAACACCGGGGAGCTGTTTTTT. This translates into CASSISPAGVNTGELFF.

This clone was detected once. The V and J genes are TRBV7-9 and TRBJ1-2; the D is unclear. Per the germline V gene, CDR1 is SEHNR and CDR2 is FQNEAQ (reference sequence). This CDR3 is built from 14 residues. The V end was cut by 5 bases, the J end by 3 bases, with 13 bases between. CDR3 protein: CASSPRTVDYGYTF. The DNA of the CDR3 is TGTGCCAGCAGCCCCCGAACAGTTGACTATGGCTACACCTTC.

This clone was seen more than once but under ten times. The chain joins TRBV7-9 to TRBJ2-3; maybe TRBD2 (5 bases). This CDR3 has 15 residues. The V gene lost 5 bases and the J gene lost 0 bases, with 12 bases spanning the gap. Germline V lookup: CDR1 SEHNR, CDR2 FQNEAQ (reference sequence). The CDR3 bases are TGTGCCAGCAGCATGAGGACGGGAAGCACAGATACGCAGTATTTT. Translated: CASSMRTGSTDTQYF.

The chain employs TRBV19 and TRBJ2-6; D possibly corresponds to TRBD1 (6 bases). This CDR3 region has 17 residues. Trimming took off 7 bases at V and 0 bases at J, with 16 bases between the two ends. The germline gives CDR1 LNHDA, CDR2 SQIVND (reference sequence). The CDR3: CASTPRGTRSGANVLTF. In DNA form, the CDR3 reads TGTGCCAGTACTCCGCGAGGGACACGCTCTGGGGCCAACGTCCTGACTTTC.

The chain recombines TRBV7-9 with TRBJ2-1; D perhaps matches TRBD2 (6 bases). Trimming shortened V by 4 bases and J by 9 bases, and 13 bases separated the two germline ends. Germline CDR1 SEHNR, CDR2 FQNEAQ (reference sequence). CDR3 size: 13 residues. CDR3 in DNA: TGTGCCAGCAGCTCGATCGTGGGGGGTGAGCAGTTCTTC. Protein: CASSSIVGGEQFF. Filled out from reference TRBV7-9 and TRBJ2-1, the complete variable domain reads DTGVSQNPRHKITKRGQNVTFRCDPISEHNRLYWYRQTLGQGPEFLTYFQNEAQLEKSRLLSDRFSAERPKGSFSTLEIQRTEQGDSAMYLCASSSIVGGEQFFGPGTRLTVL.

This clone was detected only once. V usage is TRBV5-1 and J usage is TRBJ1-1, with a weak D call TRBD1 (5 bases). The V end lost 5 bases, the J end lost 3 bases, and 8 bases lay between the germline ends. Per the germline V gene, CDR1 is SGHRS and CDR2 is YFSETQ. The CDR3 length is 12 residues. CDR3 coding DNA: TGCGCCAGCAGTGGGGGGGACACTGAAGCTTTCTTT. It yields the protein CASSGGDTEAFF. Full variable domain (rest looked up from reference TRBV5-1 and TRBJ1-1): KAGVTQTPRYLIKTRGQQVTLSCSPISGHRSVSWYQQTPGQGLQFLFEYFSETQRNKGNFPGRFSGRQFSNSRSEMNVSTLELGDSALYLCASSGGDTEAFFGQGTRLTVV.

The rearrangement links TRBV7-2 to TRBJ1-1; TRBD1 is a possible D gene (6 bases). Trimming pared 5 bases from V and 7 bases from J, leaving 20 bases between. The germline V gene has CDR1 SGHTA and CDR2 FQGNSA. CDR3 length: 15 residues. The CDR3 sequence is CASSLKGGGGNEAFF. CDR3 sequence (DNA): TGTGCCAGCAGCCTAAAGGGGGGGGGAGGTAATGAAGCTTTCTTT. The full variable domain, with the rest looked up from reference TRBV7-2 and TRBJ1-1, is GAGVSQSPSNKVTEKGKDVELRCDPISGHTALYWYRQSLGQGLEFLIYFQGNSAPDKSGLPSDRFSAERTGGSVSTLTIQRTQQEDSAVYLCASSLKGGGGNEAFFGQGTRLTVV.